This TCR beta chain was sequenced during a study of blood T cell repertoires in COVID-19. CDR1 KGHDR and CDR2 SFDVKD come from the germline V gene. Trimming removed 6 bases at V and 0 bases at J, with 9 bases between. The CDR3 has 14 residues. Cohorts were determined from participant-reported clinical history. Sequenced by immunoSEQ multiplex PCR; TCRdb stores in-frame clones only, minus some. The sample has fewer than 250,000 clones, 70% to 90% seen once; the top ten hold about 10%. Sequenced sample: PBMCs or T cells enriched from blood (not recorded which). The gene calls are TRBV24-1 and TRBJ2-3; D unclear. This clonotype originated in a man aged 25-40 years who had recovered from COVID-19. The CDR3 DNA reads TGTGCCACCAGTTTCCCCGGTAGCACAGATACGCAGTATTTT. Encoded protein: CATSFPGSTDTQYF.